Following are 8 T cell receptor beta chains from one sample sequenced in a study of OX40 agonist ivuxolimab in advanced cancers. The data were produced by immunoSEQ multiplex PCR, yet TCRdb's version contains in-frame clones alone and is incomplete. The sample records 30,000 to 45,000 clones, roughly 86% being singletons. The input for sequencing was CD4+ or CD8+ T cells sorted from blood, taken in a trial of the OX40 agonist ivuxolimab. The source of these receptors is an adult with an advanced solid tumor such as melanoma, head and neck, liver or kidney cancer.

CDR3 protein: CASSREGTSGREGISYEQYF. The CDR3 bases are TGCGCCAGCAGCCGAGAAGGGACTAGCGGGAGGGAAGGTATTTCCTACGAGCAGTACTTC. V and J are TRBV4-1 and TRBJ2-7; TRBD2 agrees at 16 bases. Losses at the gene ends were 4 bases for V and 1 base for J; bases not matched to a gene: 13. Germline assignment: CDR1 MGHRA and CDR2 YSYEKL. The CDR3 has 20 residues.

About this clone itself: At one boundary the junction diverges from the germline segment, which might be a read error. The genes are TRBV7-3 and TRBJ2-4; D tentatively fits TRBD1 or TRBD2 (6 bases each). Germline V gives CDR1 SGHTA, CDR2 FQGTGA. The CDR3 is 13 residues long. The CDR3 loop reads CASSVTSGAGQYF. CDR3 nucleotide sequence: TGTGCCAGCAGCGTAACATCGGGGGCCGGTCAGTACTTC.

DNA for the CDR3: TGTGCCAGCATGAGGGACAGGGATGACTATGGCTACACCTTC. This encodes CASMRDRDDYGYTF. The V and J genes are TRBV2 and TRBJ1-2; 9 bases fit TRBD1. CDR1 is SNHLY and CDR2 is FYNNEI in the germline V gene. J lost 3 bases, V lost 7 bases, and 6 bases had no gene match. CDR3 length: 14 amino acids.

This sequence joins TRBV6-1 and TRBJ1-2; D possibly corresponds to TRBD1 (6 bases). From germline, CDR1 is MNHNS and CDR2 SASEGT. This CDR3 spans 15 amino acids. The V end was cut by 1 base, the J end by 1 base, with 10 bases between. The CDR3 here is CASSEGGGDNYGYTF. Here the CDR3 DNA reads TGTGCCAGCAGTGAAGGAGGGGGGGATAACTATGGCTACACCTTC.

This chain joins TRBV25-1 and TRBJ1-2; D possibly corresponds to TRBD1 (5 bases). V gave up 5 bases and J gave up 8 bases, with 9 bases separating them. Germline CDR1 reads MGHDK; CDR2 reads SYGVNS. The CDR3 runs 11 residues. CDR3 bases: TGTGCCAGCAGTCGGGGCAGCGGCTACACCTTC. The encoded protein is CASSRGSGYTF.

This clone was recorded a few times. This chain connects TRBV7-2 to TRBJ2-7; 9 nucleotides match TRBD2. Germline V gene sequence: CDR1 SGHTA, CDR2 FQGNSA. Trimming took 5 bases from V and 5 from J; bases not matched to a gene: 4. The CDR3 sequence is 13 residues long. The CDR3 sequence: CASSESGGHEQYF. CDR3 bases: TGTGCCAGCAGCGAAAGCGGGGGGCACGAGCAGTACTTC.

Here the CDR3 DNA reads TGCGCCAGCAGCCAGGGGGACAGTAGCTACGAGCAGTACTTC. Its protein product is CASSQGDSSYEQYF. The chain couples TRBV4-1 to TRBJ2-7, with 7 nucleotides matching TRBD1. The ends lost 3 bases at V and 3 bases at J; junction bases unmatched: 5. Germline loops: CDR1 MGHRA, CDR2 YSYEKL. The CDR3 covers 14 residues.

CDR3 loop: CASSESSGANVLTF. In DNA form, the CDR3 reads TGTGCCAGCAGTGAGAGCTCTGGGGCCAACGTCCTGACTTTC. This chain joins TRBV2 and TRBJ2-6; D uncertain. CDR3 length: 14 amino acids. V lost 3 bases to trimming and J lost 0 bases, with 3 bases between them. Germline lookup yields CDR1 SNHLY and CDR2 FYNNEI.